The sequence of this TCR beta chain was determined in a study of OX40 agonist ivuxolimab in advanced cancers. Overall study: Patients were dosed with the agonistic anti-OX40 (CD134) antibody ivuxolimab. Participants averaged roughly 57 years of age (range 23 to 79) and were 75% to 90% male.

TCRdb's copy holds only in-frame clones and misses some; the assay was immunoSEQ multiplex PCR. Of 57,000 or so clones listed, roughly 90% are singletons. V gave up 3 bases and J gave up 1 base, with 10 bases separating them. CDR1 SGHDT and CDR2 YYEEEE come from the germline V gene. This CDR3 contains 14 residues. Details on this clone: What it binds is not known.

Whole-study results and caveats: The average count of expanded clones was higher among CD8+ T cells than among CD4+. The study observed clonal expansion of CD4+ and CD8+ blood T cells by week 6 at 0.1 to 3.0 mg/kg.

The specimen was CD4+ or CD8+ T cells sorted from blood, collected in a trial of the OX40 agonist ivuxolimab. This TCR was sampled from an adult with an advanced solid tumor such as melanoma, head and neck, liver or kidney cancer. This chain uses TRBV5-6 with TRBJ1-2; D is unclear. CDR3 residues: CASSSDIFNYGYTF. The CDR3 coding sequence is TGTGCCAGCAGCTCCGACATCTTTAACTATGGCTACACCTTC.